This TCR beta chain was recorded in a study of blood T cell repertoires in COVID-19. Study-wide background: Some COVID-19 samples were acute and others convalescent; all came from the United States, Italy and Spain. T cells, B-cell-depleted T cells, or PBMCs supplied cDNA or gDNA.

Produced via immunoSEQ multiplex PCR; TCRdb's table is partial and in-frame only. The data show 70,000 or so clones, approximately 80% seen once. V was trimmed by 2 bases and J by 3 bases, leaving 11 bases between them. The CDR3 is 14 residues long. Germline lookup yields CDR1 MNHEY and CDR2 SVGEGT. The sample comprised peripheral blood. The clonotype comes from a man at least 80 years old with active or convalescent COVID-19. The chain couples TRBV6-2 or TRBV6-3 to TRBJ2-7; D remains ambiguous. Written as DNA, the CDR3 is TGTGCCAGCAGTTACGATGGCACCCACTACGAGCAGTACTTC. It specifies CASSYDGTHYEQYF.